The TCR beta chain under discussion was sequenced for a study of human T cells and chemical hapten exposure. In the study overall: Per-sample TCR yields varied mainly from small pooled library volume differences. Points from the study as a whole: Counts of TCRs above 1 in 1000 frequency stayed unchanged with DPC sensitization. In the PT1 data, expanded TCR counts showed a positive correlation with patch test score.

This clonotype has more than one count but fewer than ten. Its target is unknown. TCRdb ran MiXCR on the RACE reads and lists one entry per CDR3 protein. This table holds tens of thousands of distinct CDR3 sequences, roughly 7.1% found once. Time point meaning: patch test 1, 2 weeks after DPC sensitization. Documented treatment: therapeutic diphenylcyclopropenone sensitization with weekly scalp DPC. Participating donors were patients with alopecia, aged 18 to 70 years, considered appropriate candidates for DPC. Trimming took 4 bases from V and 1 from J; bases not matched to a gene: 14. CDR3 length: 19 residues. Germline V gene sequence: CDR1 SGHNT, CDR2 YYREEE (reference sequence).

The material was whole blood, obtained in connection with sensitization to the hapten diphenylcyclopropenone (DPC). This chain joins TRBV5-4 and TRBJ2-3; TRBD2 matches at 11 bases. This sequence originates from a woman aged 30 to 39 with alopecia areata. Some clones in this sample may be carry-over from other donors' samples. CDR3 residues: CASSAGGLLAGGRTDTQYF. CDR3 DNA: TGTGCCAGCAGCGCGGGCGGTCTCCTAGCGGGGGGACGCACAGATACGCAGTATTTT.